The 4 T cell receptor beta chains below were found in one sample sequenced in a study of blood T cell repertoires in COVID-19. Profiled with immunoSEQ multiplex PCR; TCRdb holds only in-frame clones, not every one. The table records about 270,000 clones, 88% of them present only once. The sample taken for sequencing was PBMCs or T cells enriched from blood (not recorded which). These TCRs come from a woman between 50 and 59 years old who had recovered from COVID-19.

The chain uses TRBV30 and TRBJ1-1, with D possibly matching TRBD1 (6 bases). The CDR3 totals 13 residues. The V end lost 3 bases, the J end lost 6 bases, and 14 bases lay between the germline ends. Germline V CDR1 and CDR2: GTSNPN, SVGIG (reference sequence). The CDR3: CAWSPQGWAEAFF. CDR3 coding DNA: TGTGCCTGGAGCCCACAGGGCTGGGCTGAAGCTTTCTTT.

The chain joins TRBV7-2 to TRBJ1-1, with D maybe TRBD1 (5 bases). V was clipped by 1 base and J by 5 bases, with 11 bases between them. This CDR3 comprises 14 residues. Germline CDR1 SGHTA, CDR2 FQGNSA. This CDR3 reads CASSLVGVRTEAFF. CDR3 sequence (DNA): TGTGCCAGCAGCTTAGTAGGGGTGAGGACTGAAGCTTTCTTT.

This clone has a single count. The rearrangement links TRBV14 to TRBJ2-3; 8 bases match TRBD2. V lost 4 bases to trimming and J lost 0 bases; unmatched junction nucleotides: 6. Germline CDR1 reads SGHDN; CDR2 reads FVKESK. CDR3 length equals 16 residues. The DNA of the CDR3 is TGTGCCAGCAGCCCTTTACTAGCGGTGAGCACAGATACGCAGTATTTT. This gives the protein CASSPLLAVSTDTQYF.

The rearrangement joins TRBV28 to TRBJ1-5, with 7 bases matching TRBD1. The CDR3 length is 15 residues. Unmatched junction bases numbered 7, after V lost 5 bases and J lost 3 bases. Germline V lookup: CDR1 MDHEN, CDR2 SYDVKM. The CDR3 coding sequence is TGTGCCAGCAGTACTCCTGACAGGGACAATCAGCCCCAGCATTTT. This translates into CASSTPDRDNQPQHF.